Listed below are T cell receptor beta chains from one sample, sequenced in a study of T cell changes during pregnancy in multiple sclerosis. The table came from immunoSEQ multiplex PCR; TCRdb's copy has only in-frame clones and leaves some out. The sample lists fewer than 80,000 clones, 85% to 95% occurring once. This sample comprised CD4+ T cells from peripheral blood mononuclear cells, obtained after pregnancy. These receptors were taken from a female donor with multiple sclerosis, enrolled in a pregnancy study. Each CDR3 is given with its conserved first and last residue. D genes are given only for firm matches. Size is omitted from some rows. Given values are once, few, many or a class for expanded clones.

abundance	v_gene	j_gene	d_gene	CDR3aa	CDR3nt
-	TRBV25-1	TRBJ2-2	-	CASSLPLTGELFF	TGTGCCAGCAGTCTACCACTCACCGGGGAGCTGTTTTTT
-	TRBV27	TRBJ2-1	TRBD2	CASSLFRGSGLAGAYNEQFF	TGTGCCAGCAGTTTATTTCGGGGGTCGGGTCTAGCGGGTGCCTACAATGAGCAGTTCTTC
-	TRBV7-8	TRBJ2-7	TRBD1	CASSVPLGGTGNEQYF	TGTGCCAGCAGCGTACCCCTCGGGGGGACAGGGAACGAGCAGTACTTC
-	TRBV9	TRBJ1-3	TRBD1	CASSATDRDGNTIYF	TGTGCCAGCAGCGCGACGGACAGGGACGGAAACACCATATATTTT
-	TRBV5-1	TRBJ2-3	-	CASSLAGGTDTQYF	TGCGCCAGCAGCTTGGCGGGTGGGACAGATACGCAGTATTTT
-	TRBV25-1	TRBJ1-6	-	CASSLDSDNSPLHF	TGTGCCAGCAGCTTGGACAGCGATAATTCACCCCTCCACTTT
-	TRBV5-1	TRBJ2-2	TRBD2	CASSLKGLGTGELFF	TGCGCCAGCAGCCTGAAGGGACTAGGGACCGGGGAGCTGTTTTTT
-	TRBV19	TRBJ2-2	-	CAVDLTNTGELFF	TGTGCCGTGGACTTAACGAACACCGGGGAGCTGTTTTTT
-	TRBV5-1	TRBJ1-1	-	CASRSGPTGTEAFF	TGCGCCAGCAGATCGGGTCCAACGGGGACTGAAGCTTTCTTT
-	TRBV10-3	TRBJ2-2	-	CAISETGNRDTGELFF	TGTGCCATCAGTGAGACCGGGAACCGGGACACCGGGGAGCTGTTTTTT
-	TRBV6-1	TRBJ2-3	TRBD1	CASRADRGATDTQYF	TGTGCCAGCAGGGCCGACAGGGGAGCCACAGATACGCAGTATTTT
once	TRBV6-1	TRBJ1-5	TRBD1	CASSEQGARSNQPQHF	TGTGCCAGCAGTGAACAGGGGGCTCGGAGCAATCAGCCCCAGCATTTT
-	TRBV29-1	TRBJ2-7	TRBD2	CSVVGRGSPYEQYF	TGCAGCGTTGTTGGACGCGGGAGCCCCTACGAGCAGTACTTC
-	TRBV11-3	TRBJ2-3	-	CASSPGVASTDTQYF	TGTGCCAGCAGCCCGGGGGTAGCGAGCACAGATACGCAGTATTTT
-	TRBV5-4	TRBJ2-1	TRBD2	CASSLTSGINNEQFF	TGTGCCAGCAGCCTGACTAGCGGGATCAACAATGAGCAGTTCTTC
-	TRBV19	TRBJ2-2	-	CASSATNGGTGELFF	TGTGCCAGTAGCGCGACTAACGGAGGCACCGGGGAGCTGTTTTTT
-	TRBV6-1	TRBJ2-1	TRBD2	CASSGAGTSGRGSYNEQFF	TGTGCCAGCAGTGGCGCCGGGACTAGCGGGAGGGGGTCCTACAATGAGCAGTTCTTC
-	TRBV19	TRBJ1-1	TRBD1	CASSIRSPGTVNTEAFF	TGTGCCAGTAGTATCAGGAGTCCCGGGACAGTGAACACTGAAGCTTTCTTT
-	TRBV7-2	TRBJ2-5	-	CASSSTIAQETQYF	TGTGCCAGCAGCTCCACGATAGCGCAAGAGACCCAGTACTTC
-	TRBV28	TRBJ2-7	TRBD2	CASSYIPGLANHEQYF	TGTGCCAGCAGCTATATCCCGGGACTAGCAAACCACGAGCAGTACTTC
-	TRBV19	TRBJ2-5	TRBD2	CASSVPGLAGLETQYF	TGTGCCAGTAGTGTCCCGGGACTAGCGGGACTGGAGACCCAGTACTTC
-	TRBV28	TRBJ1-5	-	CASSLGGGNQPQHF	TGTGCCAGCAGTTTGGGGGGAGGCAATCAGCCCCAGCATTTT